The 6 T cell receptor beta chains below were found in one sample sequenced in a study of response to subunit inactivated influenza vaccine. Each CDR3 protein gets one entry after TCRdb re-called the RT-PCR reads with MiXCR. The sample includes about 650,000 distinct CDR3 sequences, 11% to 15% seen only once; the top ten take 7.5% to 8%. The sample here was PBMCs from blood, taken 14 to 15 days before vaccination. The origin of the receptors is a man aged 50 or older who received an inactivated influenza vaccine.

The CDR3 region is CASSRFRNQPQHF. CDR3 nucleotides: TGCGCCAGCAGCCGCTTTAGAAATCAGCCCCAGCATTTT. The chain is built from TRBV4-1 and TRBJ1-5; D remains unclear. The germline V and J ends were trimmed by 4 bases and 4 bases, with 8 bases remaining between them. CDR1 MGHRA and CDR2 YSYEKL come from the germline V gene. The CDR3 is made up of 13 amino acids.

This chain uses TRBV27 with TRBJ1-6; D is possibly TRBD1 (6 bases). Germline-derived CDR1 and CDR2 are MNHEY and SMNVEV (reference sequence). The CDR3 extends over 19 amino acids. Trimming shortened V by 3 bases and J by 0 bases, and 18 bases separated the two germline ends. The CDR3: CASSFEGGRLSSYNSPLHF. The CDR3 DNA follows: TGTGCCAGCAGTTTTGAAGGGGGACGCCTGAGCTCCTATAATTCACCCCTCCACTTT.

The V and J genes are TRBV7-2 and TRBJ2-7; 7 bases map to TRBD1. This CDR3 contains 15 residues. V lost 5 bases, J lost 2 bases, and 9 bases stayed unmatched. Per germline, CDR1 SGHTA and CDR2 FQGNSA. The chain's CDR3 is CASSTRQGPTYEQYF. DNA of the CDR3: TGTGCCAGCAGCACCCGACAGGGACCTACCTACGAGCAGTACTTC.

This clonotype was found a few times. CDR3 in amino acids: CASSPRDSGGTGELFF. The CDR3 nucleotides are TGTGCCAGCTCACCGCGGGACTCCGGAGGCACCGGGGAGCTGTTTTTT. The chain is built from TRBV18 and TRBJ2-2; the D gene is possibly TRBD2 (6 bases). This CDR3 contains 16 residues. V dropped 3 bases and J dropped 4 bases, with 15 bases sitting between them. Germline CDR1 is KGHSH and CDR2 is LQKENI.

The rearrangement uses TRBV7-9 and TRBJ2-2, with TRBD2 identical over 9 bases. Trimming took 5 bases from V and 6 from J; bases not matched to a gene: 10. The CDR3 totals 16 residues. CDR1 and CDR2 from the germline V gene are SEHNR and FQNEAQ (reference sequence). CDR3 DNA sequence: TGTGCCAGCAGCGCCCGTAGCGGGAGAAATGCCGGGGAGCTGTTTTTT. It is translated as CASSARSGRNAGELFF.

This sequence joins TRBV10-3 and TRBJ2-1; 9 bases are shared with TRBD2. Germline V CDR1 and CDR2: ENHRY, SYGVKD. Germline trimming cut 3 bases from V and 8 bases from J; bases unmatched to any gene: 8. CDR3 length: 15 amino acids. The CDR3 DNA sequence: TGTGCCATCAGTGAAGGGACTAGCTCAGGGGATGAGCAGTTCTTC. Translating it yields CAISEGTSSGDEQFF.